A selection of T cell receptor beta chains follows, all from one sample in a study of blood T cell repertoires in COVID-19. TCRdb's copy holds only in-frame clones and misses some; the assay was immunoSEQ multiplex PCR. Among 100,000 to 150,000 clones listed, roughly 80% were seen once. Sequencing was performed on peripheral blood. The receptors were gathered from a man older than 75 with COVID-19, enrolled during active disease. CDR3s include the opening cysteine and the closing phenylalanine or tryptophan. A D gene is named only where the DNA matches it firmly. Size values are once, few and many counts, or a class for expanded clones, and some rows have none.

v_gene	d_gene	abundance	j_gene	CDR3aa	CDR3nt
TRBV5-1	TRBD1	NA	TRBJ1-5	CASSLRDSYNQPQHF	TGCGCCAGCAGCTTGAGGGACAGCTACAATCAGCCCCAGCATTTT
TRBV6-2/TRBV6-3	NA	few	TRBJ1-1	CASSYPGLGGTEAFF	TGTGCCAGCAGTTACCCGGGACTCGGAGGGACTGAAGCTTTCTTT
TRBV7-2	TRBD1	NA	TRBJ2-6	CASSYRQGSNVLTF	TGTGCCAGCAGCTACAGACAGGGATCCAACGTCCTGACTTTC
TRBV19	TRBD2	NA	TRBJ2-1	CASSPGTTYNEQFF	TGTGCCAGTAGTCCGGGGACTACCTACAATGAGCAGTTCTTC
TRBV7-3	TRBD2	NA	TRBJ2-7	CASSLGPSGYYEQYF	TGTGCCAGCAGCCTAGGGCCTAGCGGCTACTACGAGCAGTACTTC
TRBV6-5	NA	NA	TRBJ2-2	CASSYSSGRGRGELFF	TGTGCCAGCAGTTACTCGAGTGGCAGGGGCCGAGGGGAGCTGTTTTTT
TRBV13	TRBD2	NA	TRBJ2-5	CASSLTAGAAQETQYF	TGTGCCAGCAGCTTGACAGCGGGAGCAGCACAAGAGACCCAGTACTTC
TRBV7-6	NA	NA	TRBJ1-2	CASSLGGAEGYTF	TGTGCCAGCAGCTTAGGTGGGGCGGAGGGCTACACCTTC
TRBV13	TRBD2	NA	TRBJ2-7	CASSLQGGLSYEQYF	TGTGCCAGCAGCTTACAGGGAGGGCTCTCCTACGAGCAGTACTTC
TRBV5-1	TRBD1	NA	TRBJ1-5	CASSLQGASNQPQHF	TGCGCCAGCAGCTTGCAGGGGGCTAGCAATCAGCCCCAGCATTTT
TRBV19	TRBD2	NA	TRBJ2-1	CASSISSGRDIEQFF	TGTGCCAGTAGTATATCGAGCGGGAGGGATATTGAGCAGTTCTTC
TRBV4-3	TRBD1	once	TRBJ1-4	CASSQDRGIPEKLFF	TGCGCCAGCAGCCAGGACAGGGGTATACCTGAAAAACTGTTTTTT
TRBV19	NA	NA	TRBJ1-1	CASSIAPGMNTEAFF	TGTGCCAGTAGTATAGCTCCAGGGATGAACACTGAAGCTTTCTTT
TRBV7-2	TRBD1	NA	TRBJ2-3	CASSPRDRTRVYTQYF	TGTGCCAGCAGCCCAAGGGACAGAACTAGAGTGTATACGCAGTATTTT
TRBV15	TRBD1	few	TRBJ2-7	CATSRDATGGYEQYF	TGTGCCACCAGCAGAGACGCGACAGGGGGCTACGAGCAGTACTTC
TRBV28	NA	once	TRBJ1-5	CASSSFVGAGNQPQHF	TGTGCCAGCAGCTCTTTCGTAGGGGCAGGCAATCAGCCCCAGCATTTT
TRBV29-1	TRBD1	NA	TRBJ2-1	CSVGTGGYNEQFF	TGCAGCGTGGGGACAGGGGGCTACAATGAGCAGTTCTTC
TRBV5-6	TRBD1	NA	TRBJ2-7	CASSTDRGEQYF	TGTGCCAGCAGCACAGACAGGGGCGAGCAGTACTTC
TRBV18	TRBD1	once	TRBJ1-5	CASSPGQGSNQPQHF	TGTGCCAGCTCACCGGGACAGGGTAGCAATCAGCCCCAGCATTTT
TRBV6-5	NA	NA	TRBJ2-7	CAIVDRNNHEQYF	TGTGCCATCGTTGACAGGAATAATCACGAGCAGTACTTC
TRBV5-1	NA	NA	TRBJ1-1	CASSPTEFGSSEAFF	TGCGCCAGCAGCCCCACGGAGTTCGGGAGCTCTGAAGCTTTCTTT
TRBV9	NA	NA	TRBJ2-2	CASSFGQGLNTGELFF	TGTGCCAGCAGCTTTGGACAGGGACTAAACACCGGGGAGCTGTTTTTT
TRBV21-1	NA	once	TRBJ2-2	CAIGGDQDRGSNSNTGELFF	TGTGCCATTGGGGGGGATCAGGACAGGGGCTCGAATAGCAACACCGGGGAGCTGTTTTTT
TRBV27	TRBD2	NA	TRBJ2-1	CASSPWGTTPHNEQFF	TGTGCCAGCAGTCCATGGGGGACTACTCCCCACAATGAGCAGTTCTTC
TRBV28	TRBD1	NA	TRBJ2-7	CASRTQGAYEQYF	TGTGCCAGCAGGACCCAGGGGGCCTACGAGCAGTACTTC
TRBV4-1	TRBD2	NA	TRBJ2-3	CASSQVGLGDTDTQYF	TGCGCCAGCAGCCAAGTAGGACTAGGAGACACAGATACGCAGTATTTT
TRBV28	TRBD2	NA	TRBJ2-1	CASSYLAGLTGSEQFF	TGTGCCAGCAGTTACCTAGCGGGACTTACGGGTAGTGAGCAGTTCTTC
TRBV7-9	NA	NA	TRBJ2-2	CASSLRGGTNTGELFF	TGTGCCAGCAGCTTACGAGGAGGGACGAACACCGGGGAGCTGTTTTTT